The entry below describes one T cell receptor beta chain. Its specificity is unknown. The length of the CDR3 is 10 residues. V was cut by 4 bases and J by 6 bases, with 7 bases left in between. From germline, CDR1 is SQVTM and CDR2 ANQGSEA. Some clones are missing from TCRdb's copy, which holds only in-frame ones; the method was immunoSEQ multiplex PCR. This table has some 90,000 clones, around 80% appearing once. The data derive from a study of a mutant IDH1 vaccine in newly diagnosed glioma. Study-wide results and caveats: Researchers report vaccine-induced immune responses in 93.3% of patients. Pseudoprogression showed no apparent link to changes in top peripheral T cell clonotypes.

The time point here: baseline, week 1 (first vaccination visit). As to treatment: pre-vaccination baseline after standard-of-care therapy. New WHO grade 3 or 4 astrocytomas that were IDH1-mutant and ATRX-lost had been found in donors. The sequence derives from a middle-aged man with glioma. Some clones in this sample may be carry-over from other donors' samples. This specimen consisted of PBMCs, obtained from a glioma patient treated with radiotherapy, temozolomide or both. The V and J genes are TRBV29-1 and TRBJ2-7; D is uncertain. CDR3 sequence: CSVAEGEQYF. CDR3 bases: TGCAGCGTTGCCGAAGGCGAGCAGTACTTC.